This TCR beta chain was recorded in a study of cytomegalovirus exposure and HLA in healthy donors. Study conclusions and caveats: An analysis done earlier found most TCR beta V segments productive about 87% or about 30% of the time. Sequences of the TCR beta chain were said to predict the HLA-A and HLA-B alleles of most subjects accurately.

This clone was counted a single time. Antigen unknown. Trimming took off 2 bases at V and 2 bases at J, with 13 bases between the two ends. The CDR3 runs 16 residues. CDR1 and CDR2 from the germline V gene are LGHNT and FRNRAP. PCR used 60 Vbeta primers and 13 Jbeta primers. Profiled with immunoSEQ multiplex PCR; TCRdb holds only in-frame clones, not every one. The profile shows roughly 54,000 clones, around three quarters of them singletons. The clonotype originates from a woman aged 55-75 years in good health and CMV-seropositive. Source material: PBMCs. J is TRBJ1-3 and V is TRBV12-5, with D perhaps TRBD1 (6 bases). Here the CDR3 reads CASGLSLTGAGNTIYF. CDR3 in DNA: TGTGCTAGTGGTTTGTCGCTGACAGGAGCTGGAAACACCATATATTTT. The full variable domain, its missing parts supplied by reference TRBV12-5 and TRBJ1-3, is DARVTQTPRHKVTEMGQEVTMRCQPILGHNTVFWYRQTMMQGLELLAYFRNRAPLDDSGMPKDRFSAEMPDATLATLKIQPSEPRDSAVYFCASGLSLTGAGNTIYFGEGSWLTVV.